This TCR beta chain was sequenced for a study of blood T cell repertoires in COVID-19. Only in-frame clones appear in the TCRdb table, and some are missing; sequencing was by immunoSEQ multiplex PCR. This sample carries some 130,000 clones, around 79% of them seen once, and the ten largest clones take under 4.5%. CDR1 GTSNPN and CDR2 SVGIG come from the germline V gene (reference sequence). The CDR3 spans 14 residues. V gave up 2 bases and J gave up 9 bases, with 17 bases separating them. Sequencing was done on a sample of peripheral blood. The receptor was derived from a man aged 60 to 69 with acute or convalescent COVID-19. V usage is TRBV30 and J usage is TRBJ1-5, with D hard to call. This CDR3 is CAWSRSGVNWPQHF. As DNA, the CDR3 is TGTGCCTGGAGTCGATCCGGGGTGAACTGGCCCCAGCATTTT.